This T cell receptor (beta chain) was retrieved from a study of CDR3 diversity in severe acne. From germline, CDR1 is DFQATT and CDR2 SNEGSKA (reference sequence). CDR3 length: 12 residues. V lost 3 bases and J 6 bases, leaving 8 bases between the germline ends. The sample holds many counts of this clonotype. TCRdb ran MiXCR on the PCR reads and lists one entry per CDR3 protein. The data show over 100,000 distinct CDR3 sequences, 51% seen once. The chain has TRBV20-1 and TRBJ2-2; perhaps TRBD1 as D (5 bases). The sequence was collected from a male donor with acne. Material for sequencing was blood. CDR3 sequence (DNA): TGCAGTGCTAGGAGACAGCCCGGGGAGCTGTTTTTT. Its translation: CSARRQPGELFF.